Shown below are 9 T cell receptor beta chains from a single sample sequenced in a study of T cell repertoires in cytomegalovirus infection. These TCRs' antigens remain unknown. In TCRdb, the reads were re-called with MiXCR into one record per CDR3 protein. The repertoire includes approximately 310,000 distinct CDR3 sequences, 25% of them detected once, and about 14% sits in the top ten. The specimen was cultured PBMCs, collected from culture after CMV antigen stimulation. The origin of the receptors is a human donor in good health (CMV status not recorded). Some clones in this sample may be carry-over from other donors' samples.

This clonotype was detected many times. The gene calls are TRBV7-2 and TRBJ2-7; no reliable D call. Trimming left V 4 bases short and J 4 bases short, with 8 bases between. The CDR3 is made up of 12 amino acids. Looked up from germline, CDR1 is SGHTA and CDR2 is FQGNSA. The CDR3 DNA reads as TGTGCCAGCAGCTCCATCAATTACGAGCAGTACTTC. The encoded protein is CASSSINYEQYF.

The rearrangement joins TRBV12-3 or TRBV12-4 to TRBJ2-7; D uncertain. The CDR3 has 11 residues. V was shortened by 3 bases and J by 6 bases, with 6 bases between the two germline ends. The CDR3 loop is CASSFGAEQYF. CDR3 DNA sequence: TGTGCCAGCAGTTTCGGAGCCGAGCAGTACTTC.

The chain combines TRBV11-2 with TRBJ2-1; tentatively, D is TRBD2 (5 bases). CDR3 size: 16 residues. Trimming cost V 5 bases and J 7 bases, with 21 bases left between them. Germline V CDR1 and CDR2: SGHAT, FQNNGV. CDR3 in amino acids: CASSTLAGSRRNEQFF. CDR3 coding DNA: TGTGCCAGCAGCACGCTAGCTGGGAGTAGGAGGAATGAGCAGTTCTTC.

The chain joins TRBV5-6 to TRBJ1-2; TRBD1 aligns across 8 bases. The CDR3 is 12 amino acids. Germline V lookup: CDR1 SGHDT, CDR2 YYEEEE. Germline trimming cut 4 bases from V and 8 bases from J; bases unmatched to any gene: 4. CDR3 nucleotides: TGTGCCAGCAGCCCGGGACAGGAAGGCTACACCTTC. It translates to CASSPGQEGYTF. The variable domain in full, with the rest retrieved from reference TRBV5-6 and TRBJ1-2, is DAGVTQSPTHLIKTRGQQVTLRCSPKSGHDTVSWYQQALGQGPQFIFQYYEEEERQRGNFPDRFSGHQFPNYSSELNVNALLLGDSALYLCASSPGQEGYTFGSGTRLTVV.

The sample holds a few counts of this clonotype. CDR3 in amino acids: CASSRREVKNTEAFF. CDR3 sequence (DNA): TGTGCCAGCAGCCGACGGGAGGTAAAGAACACTGAAGCTTTCTTT. The chain employs TRBV11-2 and TRBJ1-1; D gene uncertain. There are 15 residues in the CDR3. The germline V gene has CDR1 SGHAT and CDR2 FQNNGV. V lost 5 bases and J lost 1, with 14 bases in between.

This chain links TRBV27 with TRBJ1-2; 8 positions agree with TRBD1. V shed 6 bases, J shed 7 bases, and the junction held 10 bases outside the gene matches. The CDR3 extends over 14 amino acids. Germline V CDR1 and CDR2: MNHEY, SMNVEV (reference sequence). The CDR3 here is CASRRQGSSVGYTF. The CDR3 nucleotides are TGTGCCAGCAGACGACAGGGGTCCTCTGTTGGCTACACCTTC.

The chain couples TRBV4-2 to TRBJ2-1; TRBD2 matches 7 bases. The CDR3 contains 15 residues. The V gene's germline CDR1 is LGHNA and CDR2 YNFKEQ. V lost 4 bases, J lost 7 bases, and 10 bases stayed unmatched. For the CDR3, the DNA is TGTGCCAGCAGCCCGACTAGCTTGAGCGGGAATGAGCAGTTCTTC. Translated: CASSPTSLSGNEQFF.

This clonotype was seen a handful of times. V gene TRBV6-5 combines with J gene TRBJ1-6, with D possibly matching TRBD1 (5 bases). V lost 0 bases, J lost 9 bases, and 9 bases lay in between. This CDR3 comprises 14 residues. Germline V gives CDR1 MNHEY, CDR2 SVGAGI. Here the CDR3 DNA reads TGTGCCAGCAGTTACTCAGGGGATGGTTCACCCCTCCACTTT. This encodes CASSYSGDGSPLHF.

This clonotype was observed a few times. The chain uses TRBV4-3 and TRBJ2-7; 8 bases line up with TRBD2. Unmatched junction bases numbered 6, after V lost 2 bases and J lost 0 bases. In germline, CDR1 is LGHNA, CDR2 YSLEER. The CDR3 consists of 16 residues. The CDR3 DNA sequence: TGCGCCAGCAGCCAATATTCTGCGGGAGGCTCCTACGAGCAGTACTTC. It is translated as CASSQYSAGGSYEQYF.